This entry is about one T cell receptor (beta chain). Germline CDR1 reads SGDLS; CDR2 reads YYNGEE. Between the trimmed V and J ends, which lost 2 bases and 0 bases, there was a span of 8 bases. This CDR3 region has 14 residues. Clones were read by immunoSEQ multiplex PCR, and TCRdb kept only the in-frame ones, dropping some. The sample lists about 98,000 clones, approximately 82% occurring once. The sample comes from a study of blood T cell repertoires in COVID-19. The rearrangement joins TRBV9 to TRBJ1-1; D is unresolved. The sample comprised peripheral blood. The TCR comes from a man in his 70s with active or convalescent COVID-19. CDR3 DNA: TGTGCCAGCAGCGTTTCTGGAGTGAACACTGAAGCTTTCTTT. Its translation: CASSVSGVNTEAFF.